Below, one T cell receptor (beta chain) is given with its context. What it recognizes is unknown. It was with 60 Vbeta and 13 Jbeta primers that the PCR ran. Repertoires were generated with immunoSEQ multiplex PCR, while TCRdb's copy carries only in-frame clones and drops some. The sample includes 87,000 or so clones, around 8% seen only once; the top ten take about 2.3%. The data originate from a study of cytomegalovirus exposure and HLA in healthy donors. General observations from the study: V segments that were indistinguishable, TRBV6-2 and TRBV6-3 among them, were omitted from analysis. It was reported that the classifier diagnosed cytomegalovirus status with high specificity and sensitivity in both the original and validation cohorts. What a later analysis showed was that several of the most significant clusters appeared linked to common viral pathogens.

Germline-derived CDR1 and CDR2 are LGHNA and YSLEER. Trimming cost V 2 bases and J 5 bases; bases outside gene matches: 6. The CDR3 loop spans 15 amino acids. The sample consisted of PBMCs. The rearrangement links TRBV4-3 to TRBJ2-7; 10 bases agree with TRBD2. The TCR was taken from a man aged 45-65 years in good health and CMV-seronegative. The CDR3 DNA sequence: TGCGCCAGCAGCCAATCTAGCGGGAGTATCCACGAGCAGTACTTC. It translates to CASSQSSGSIHEQYF.